The 25 T cell receptor beta chains reported below all come from one sample, sequenced in a study of T-cell reconstitution after alpha-beta-depleted transplantation in children. Unique molecular identifiers were used to barcode this TCRbeta library. TCRdb called the PCR reads again in MiXCR, with one record for every CDR3 protein. The sample holds approximately 190,000 distinct CDR3 sequences, 6.3% seen once. The sample in question was PBMCs, obtained before TCRalphabeta/CD19-depleted stem cell transplant. These TCRs come from a girl less than two years old with combined immunodeficiency, due to receive a stem cell transplant.

As regards this clonotype: This may be a read error, as it is one base from a much larger clone. The CDR3 does not end in the conserved phenylalanine or tryptophan, so this is likely a read error. V is TRBV2 and J is TRBJ2-7; either TRBD1 or TRBD2 may supply D (5 bases each). Trimming took 4 bases from V and 0 from J, leaving 16 bases between them. The CDR3 runs to 16 residues. Germline CDR1 reads SNHLY; CDR2 reads FYNNEI. CDR3 DNA sequence: TGTGCCAGCAGTGTCAGAGGGACCCTAAGCTCCTACGAGCAGTACTAC. It encodes CASSVRGTLSSYEQYY.

The gene calls are TRBV11-2 and TRBJ2-7, with D unclear. V lost 1 base, J lost 7 bases, and 17 bases lay in between. The CDR3 runs 15 residues. Germline CDR1 is SGHAT and CDR2 is FQNNGV. CDR3 sequence reads: CASSLGPLSPAEQYF. The CDR3 region has the DNA TGTGCCAGCAGCTTAGGCCCACTTAGCCCAGCGGAGCAGTACTTC.

The genes are TRBV6-4 and TRBJ2-1; 8 bases align to TRBD2. Germline-derived CDR1 and CDR2 are MRHNA and SNTAGT. The junction had 8 bases not matched to a gene; V was cut back by 2 bases and J by 5 bases. The CDR3 length is 16 residues. The CDR3 loop is CASSDEREPNNNEQFF. The CDR3 DNA reads TGTGCCAGCAGTGACGAGCGGGAGCCGAACAACAATGAGCAGTTCTTC.

This clonotype was seen a handful of times. Written as DNA, the CDR3 is TGTGCCTGGAGTGTTCTAGGGGCCAACACAGATACGCAGTATTTT. It codes for CAWSVLGANTDTQYF. The chain carries TRBV30 and TRBJ2-3; possible D gene TRBD1, 5 bases. CDR1 GTSNPN and CDR2 SVGIG come from the germline V gene (reference sequence). The CDR3 covers 15 residues. V lost 0 bases and J lost 2, with 12 bases in between.

This clonotype was seen at least ten times. The CDR3 coding sequence is TGCGCCAGCAGCTTGGACGGTTCCTCTGGAAACACCATATATTTT. Amino acids: CASSLDGSSGNTIYF. This sequence joins TRBV5-1 and TRBJ1-3; no definite D call. The CDR3 runs 15 residues. The V end lost 0 bases, the J end lost 0 bases, and 7 bases lay between the germline ends. Per germline, CDR1 SGHRS and CDR2 YFSETQ.

This clonotype came up many times. The chain carries TRBV28 and TRBJ2-1; 7 bases are shared with TRBD2. Per the germline V gene, CDR1 is MDHEN and CDR2 is SYDVKM. The V gene end was trimmed by 3 bases and the J gene end by 8 bases; junction bases not matched to a gene: 7. The CDR3 sequence is 14 residues long. CDR3 DNA: TGTGCCAGCAGTTTTGGCGGGAGTGTCTATGAGCAGTTCTTC. This codes for CASSFGGSVYEQFF.

The table lists this clonotype with many counts. This chain joins TRBV12-3 or TRBV12-4 and TRBJ2-1; no definite D call. Trimming cost V 5 bases and J 4 bases, with 6 bases left between them. The CDR3 is 12 residues long. CDR3 in DNA: TGTGCCAGCAGTGCAGCGTACAATGAGCAGTTCTTC. Its protein product is CASSAAYNEQFF.

Many counts were recorded for this clonotype. The rearrangement joins TRBV29-1 to TRBJ2-5; TRBD2 is a possible D gene (5 bases). The CDR3 length is 13 residues. Trimming removed 3 bases from V and 2 bases from J, with 10 bases in between. The V gene's germline CDR1 is SQVTM and CDR2 ANQGSEA. This CDR3 reads CSVEILAQETQYF. The CDR3 DNA sequence: TGCAGCGTTGAGATCCTAGCACAAGAGACCCAGTACTTC. Full variable domain (outside the CDR3, taken from reference TRBV29-1 and TRBJ2-5): SAVISQKPSRDICQRGTSLTIQCQVDSQVTMMFWYRQQPGQSLTLIATANQGSEATYESGFVIDKFPISRPNLTFSTLTVSNMSPEDSSIYLCSVEILAQETQYFGPGTRLLVL.

There are many counts of this clonotype. The chain combines TRBV20-1 with TRBJ1-2; D remains ambiguous. There are 16 residues in the CDR3. V was clipped by 1 base and J by 6 bases, with 21 bases between them. Germline V gene sequence: CDR1 DFQATT, CDR2 SNEGSKA (reference sequence). The CDR3 is CSARGVGTAFMDGYTF. DNA for the CDR3: TGCAGTGCTAGAGGTGTGGGAACAGCCTTTATGGATGGCTACACCTTC.

In this sample, this clonotype turned up many times. V and J are TRBV28 and TRBJ2-2, with unresolved D. Trimming removed 7 bases at V and 4 bases at J, with 19 bases between. This CDR3 has 16 amino acids. Per germline, CDR1 MDHEN and CDR2 SYDVKM. The CDR3 nucleotides read TGTGCCAGCATTTTTAGCCTGATGGATGGCACCGGGGAGCTGTTTTTT. It specifies CASIFSLMDGTGELFF.

This clonotype came up many times. The chain couples TRBV12-3 or TRBV12-4 to TRBJ2-7; a weak D match, TRBD1 (6 bases). V was shortened by 3 bases and J by 3 bases, with 12 bases between the two germline ends. This CDR3 contains 14 residues. For the CDR3, the DNA is TGTGCCAGCAGTTTCGAGGCCAGGGGCTACGAGCAGTACTTC. Translated: CASSFEARGYEQYF.

This clonotype appeared many times. The chain combines TRBV28 with TRBJ2-1; D gene ambiguous. With 6 bases removed from V and 3 bases from J, the gap between germline ends came to 15 bases. The V gene's germline CDR1 is MDHEN and CDR2 SYDVKM. The CDR3 extends over 15 amino acids. In DNA, the CDR3 is TGTGCCAGCAGCTCCACGGGCAACCTCTACAATGAGCAGTTCTTC. This sequence encodes CASSSTGNLYNEQFF. The full variable domain, with the rest looked up from reference TRBV28 and TRBJ2-1, is DVKVTQSSRYLVKRTGEKVFLECVQDMDHENMFWYRQDPGLGLRLIYFSYDVKMKEKGDIPEGYSVSREKKERFSLILESASTNQTSMYLCASSSTGNLYNEQFFGPGTRLTVL.

This clonotype showed up many times. The gene calls are TRBV28 and TRBJ2-5; perhaps TRBD2 as D (5 bases). V lost 6 bases and J 5 bases, leaving 16 bases between the germline ends. CDR1 and CDR2 from the germline V gene are MDHEN and SYDVKM. This CDR3 is 14 amino acids long. The CDR3 is CASRSRGYGETQYF. In DNA form, the CDR3 reads TGTGCCAGCAGGTCCAGAGGGTATGGGGAGACCCAGTACTTC.

This clonotype was seen ten or more times. The J gene is TRBJ2-7, the V gene TRBV9; TRBD2 matches at 7 bases. The CDR3 length is 15 residues. Trimming removed 1 base from V and 7 bases from J; junction bases left unmatched: 11. Per germline, CDR1 SGDLS and CDR2 YYNGEE. Here the CDR3 DNA reads TGTGCCAGCAGCGTAAGCGGGGCGCTGTCCTCAGAGCAGTACTTC. It translates to CASSVSGALSSEQYF.

This clonotype was observed at least ten times. The chain combines TRBV29-1 with TRBJ2-2; 8 positions agree with TRBD1. This CDR3 has 15 residues. CDR1 is SQVTM, CDR2 ANQGSEA, per germline. J lost 4 bases, V lost 0 bases, and 4 bases had no gene match. CDR3: CSVEDRTGPTGELFF. CDR3 sequence (DNA): TGCAGCGTTGAAGATAGGACAGGGCCCACCGGGGAGCTGTTTTTT.

This clonotype was seen repeatedly, ten times or more. One junction end does not reproduce the germline sequence, and a read error may be involved. The gene calls are TRBV20-1 and TRBJ2-7; no firm D call. Germline assignment: CDR1 DFQATT and CDR2 SNEGSKA (reference sequence). The CDR3 covers 10 residues. The CDR3 region is CSASPRSGDF. The CDR3 DNA reads TGCAGTGCTAGTCCCAGGAGTGGCGACTTC.

This clonotype was seen at least ten times. J is TRBJ2-1 and V is TRBV4-1; no definite D call. V dropped 3 bases and J dropped 14 bases, with 17 bases sitting between them. CDR3 length equals 13 residues. CDR1 and CDR2 from the germline V gene are MGHRA and YSYEKL. CDR3 sequence (DNA): TGCGCCAGCAGCCAGTTATTGGATGGATCCGAGTTCTTC. Translating gives CASSQLLDGSEFF.

At least ten counts were recorded for this clonotype. The rearrangement links TRBV7-9 to TRBJ2-1, with D uncertain. Germline loops: CDR1 SEHNR, CDR2 FQNEAQ (reference sequence). V was shortened by 5 bases and J by 5 bases, with 19 bases between the two germline ends. The CDR3 contains 16 residues. The CDR3: CASSPPGLGAHNEQFF. The CDR3 region has the DNA TGTGCCAGCAGCCCTCCCGGCCTAGGAGCCCACAATGAGCAGTTCTTC. Looking up the rest from reference TRBV7-9 and TRBJ2-1 gives the full variable domain: DTGVSQNPRHKITKRGQNVTFRCDPISEHNRLYWYRQTLGQGPEFLTYFQNEAQLEKSRLLSDRFSAERPKGSFSTLEIQRTEQGDSAMYLCASSPPGLGAHNEQFFGPGTRLTVL.

This clonotype was recorded at least ten times. The gene calls are TRBV12-3 or TRBV12-4 and TRBJ2-1; D is unresolved. The CDR3 is 16 amino acids. With 3 bases removed from V and 2 bases from J, the gap between germline ends came to 14 bases. The CDR3 is CASSFEYGNPYNEQFF. CDR3 DNA: TGTGCCAGCAGTTTTGAGTATGGGAATCCCTACAATGAGCAGTTCTTC.

This clonotype was counted at least ten times. The V and J genes are TRBV6-2 or TRBV6-3 and TRBJ2-7; D uncertain. Per the germline V gene, CDR1 is MNHEY and CDR2 is SVGEGT. The V and J ends lost 0 bases and 0 bases respectively, with 6 bases between them. The CDR3 sequence is 14 residues long. The CDR3 DNA reads as TGTGCCAGCAGTTACTCAGAAAACTCCTACGAGCAGTACTTC. The encoded protein is CASSYSENSYEQYF.

The chain combines TRBV28 with TRBJ2-7, with 10 bases identical to TRBD1. The V and J ends lost 3 bases and 0 bases, in that order; junction bases with no gene match: 5. The germline V gene encodes CDR1 MDHEN and CDR2 SYDVKM. The CDR3 runs 16 residues. The CDR3 loop reads CASSFDRGPVSYEQYF. For the CDR3, the DNA is TGTGCCAGCAGTTTCGACAGGGGGCCCGTCTCCTACGAGCAGTACTTC. The whole variable domain, filled in from reference TRBV28 and TRBJ2-7, reads DVKVTQSSRYLVKRTGEKVFLECVQDMDHENMFWYRQDPGLGLRLIYFSYDVKMKEKGDIPEGYSVSREKKERFSLILESASTNQTSMYLCASSFDRGPVSYEQYFGPGTRLTVT.

This clonotype was detected a few times. The chain carries TRBV20-1 and TRBJ2-1; 7 bases fit TRBD1. This CDR3 region has 16 residues. The germline gives CDR1 DFQATT, CDR2 SNEGSKA (reference sequence). V was clipped by 3 bases and J by 6 bases; unmatched bases: 14. The CDR3 reads CSARVIQGVAGNEQFF. In DNA form, the CDR3 reads TGCAGTGCTAGGGTCATTCAGGGGGTTGCAGGCAATGAGCAGTTCTTC.

In this sample, this clonotype turned up many times. This chain uses TRBV28 with TRBJ1-5; D may be TRBD1 (5 bases). V was trimmed by 8 bases and J by 0 bases, leaving 11 bases between them. CDR3 length equals 14 residues. Germline V gene sequence: CDR1 MDHEN, CDR2 SYDVKM. The CDR3, as DNA: TGTGCCAGCTTGACAGTTCATAGCAATCAGCCCCAGCATTTT. It translates to CASLTVHSNQPQHF.

This clonotype has more than one count but fewer than ten. V is TRBV7-2 and J is TRBJ2-7, with D possibly matching TRBD1 (6 bases). Trimming pared 5 bases from V and 3 bases from J, leaving 20 bases between. Looked up from germline, CDR1 is SGHTA and CDR2 is FQGNSA. This CDR3 has 16 residues. The CDR3 sequence: CASSRGSTGSGYEQYF. CDR3 in DNA: TGTGCCAGCAGCCGCGGTTCGACAGGTTCGGGCTACGAGCAGTACTTC.

The chain is built from TRBV7-2 and TRBJ2-1; TRBD2 might be the D (6 bases). This CDR3 is built from 17 residues. Per the germline V gene, CDR1 is SGHTA and CDR2 is FQGNSA. Trimming removed 5 bases from V and 5 bases from J, with 22 bases in between. This chain's CDR3 is CASSPRDPASEHNEQFF. The CDR3 DNA reads TGTGCCAGCAGCCCAAGGGACCCGGCTAGCGAGCACAATGAGCAGTTCTTC.